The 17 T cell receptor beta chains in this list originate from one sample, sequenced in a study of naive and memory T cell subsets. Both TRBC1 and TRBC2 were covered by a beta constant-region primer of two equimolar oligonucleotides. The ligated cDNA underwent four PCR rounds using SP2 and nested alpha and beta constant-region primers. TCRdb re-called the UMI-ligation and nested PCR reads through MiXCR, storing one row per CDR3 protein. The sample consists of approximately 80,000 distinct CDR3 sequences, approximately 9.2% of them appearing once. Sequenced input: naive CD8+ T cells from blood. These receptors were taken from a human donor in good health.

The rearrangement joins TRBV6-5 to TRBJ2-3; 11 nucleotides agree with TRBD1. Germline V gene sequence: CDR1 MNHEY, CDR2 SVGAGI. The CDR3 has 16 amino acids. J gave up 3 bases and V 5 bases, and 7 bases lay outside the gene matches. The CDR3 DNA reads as TGTGCCAGCAGTCCGTTGGACAGGGGGCCTACAGATACGCAGTATTTT. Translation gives CASSPLDRGPTDTQYF.

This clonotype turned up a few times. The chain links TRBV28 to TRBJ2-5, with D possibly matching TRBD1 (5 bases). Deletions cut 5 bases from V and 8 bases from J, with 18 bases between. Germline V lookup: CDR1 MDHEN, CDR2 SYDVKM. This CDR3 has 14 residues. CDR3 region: CASSPDSYRGTQYF. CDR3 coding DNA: TGTGCCAGCAGTCCCGACAGTTACCGAGGCACCCAGTACTTC.

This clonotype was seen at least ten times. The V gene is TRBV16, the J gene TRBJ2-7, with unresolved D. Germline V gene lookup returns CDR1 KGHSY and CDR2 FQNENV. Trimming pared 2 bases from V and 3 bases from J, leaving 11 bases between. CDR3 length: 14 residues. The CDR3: CASSQGPRGYEQYF. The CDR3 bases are TGTGCCAGCAGCCAAGGCCCTAGAGGCTACGAGCAGTACTTC.

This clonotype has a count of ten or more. The DNA of the CDR3 is TGTGCCAGCAGCTTTGACGCGTCCTACAATGAGCAGTTCTTC. Translated: CASSFDASYNEQFF. J is TRBJ2-1 and V is TRBV11-3; unclear D gene. Germline CDR1 reads SGHNT; CDR2 reads YENEEA. V gave up 3 bases and J gave up 1 base, with 7 bases separating them. The CDR3 is 14 residues long.

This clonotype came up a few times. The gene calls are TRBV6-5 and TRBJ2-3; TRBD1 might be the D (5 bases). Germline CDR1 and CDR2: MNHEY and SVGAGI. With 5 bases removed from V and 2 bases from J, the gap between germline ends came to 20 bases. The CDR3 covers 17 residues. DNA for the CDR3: TGTGCCAGCAGTAAAAGGACAACTTACCCCACCACAGATACGCAGTATTTT. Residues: CASSKRTTYPTTDTQYF.

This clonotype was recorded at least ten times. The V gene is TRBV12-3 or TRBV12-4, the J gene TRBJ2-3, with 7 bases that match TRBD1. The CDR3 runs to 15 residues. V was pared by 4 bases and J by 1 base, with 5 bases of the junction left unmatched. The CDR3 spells CASSSGTVRTDTQYF. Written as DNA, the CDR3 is TGTGCCAGCAGTTCCGGGACAGTCCGCACAGATACGCAGTATTTT.

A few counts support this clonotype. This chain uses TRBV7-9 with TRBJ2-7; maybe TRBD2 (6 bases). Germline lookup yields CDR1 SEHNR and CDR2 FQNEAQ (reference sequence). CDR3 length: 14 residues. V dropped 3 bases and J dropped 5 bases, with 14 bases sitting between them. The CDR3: CASSFRGGLNEQYF. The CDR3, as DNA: TGTGCCAGCAGCTTCCGAGGAGGGTTAAACGAGCAGTACTTC.

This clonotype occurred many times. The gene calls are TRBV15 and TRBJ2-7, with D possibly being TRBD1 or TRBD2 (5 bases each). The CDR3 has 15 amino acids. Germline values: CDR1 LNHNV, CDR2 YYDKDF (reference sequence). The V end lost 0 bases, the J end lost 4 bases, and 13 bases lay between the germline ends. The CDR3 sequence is CATSREPGPTYEQYF. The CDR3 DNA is TGTGCCACCAGCAGAGAACCGGGACCGACGTACGAGCAGTACTTC.

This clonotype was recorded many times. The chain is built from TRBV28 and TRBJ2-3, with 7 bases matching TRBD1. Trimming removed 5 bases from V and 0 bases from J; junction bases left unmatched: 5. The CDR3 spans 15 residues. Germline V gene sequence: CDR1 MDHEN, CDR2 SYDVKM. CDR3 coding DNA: TGTGCCAGCAGTCCGGGACAGTCTAGCACAGATACGCAGTATTTT. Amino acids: CASSPGQSSTDTQYF.

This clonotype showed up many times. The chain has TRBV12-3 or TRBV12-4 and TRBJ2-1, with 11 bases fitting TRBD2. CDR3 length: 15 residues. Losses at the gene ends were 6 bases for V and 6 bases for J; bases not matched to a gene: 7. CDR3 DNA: TGTGCCAGCAGCCGTATAGCGGGAGGGTCCAATGAGCAGTTCTTC. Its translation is CASSRIAGGSNEQFF.

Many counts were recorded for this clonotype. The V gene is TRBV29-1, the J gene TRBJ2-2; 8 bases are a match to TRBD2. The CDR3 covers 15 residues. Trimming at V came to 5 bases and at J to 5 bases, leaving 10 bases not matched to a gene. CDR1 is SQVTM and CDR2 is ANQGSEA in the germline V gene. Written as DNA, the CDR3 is TGCAGCGTTTTAGGGACTAGACTTCAAACCGGGGAGCTGTTTTTT. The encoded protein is CSVLGTRLQTGELFF.

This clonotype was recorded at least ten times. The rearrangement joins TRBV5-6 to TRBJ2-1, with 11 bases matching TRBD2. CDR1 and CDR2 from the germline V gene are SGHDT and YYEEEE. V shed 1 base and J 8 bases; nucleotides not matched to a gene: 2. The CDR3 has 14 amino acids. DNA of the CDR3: TGTGCCAGCAGCTTGACTAGCGGGAGCGATGAGCAGTTCTTC. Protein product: CASSLTSGSDEQFF. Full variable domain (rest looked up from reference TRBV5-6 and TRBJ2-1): DAGVTQSPTHLIKTRGQQVTLRCSPKSGHDTVSWYQQALGQGPQFIFQYYEEEERQRGNFPDRFSGHQFPNYSSELNVNALLLGDSALYLCASSLTSGSDEQFFGPGTRLTVL.

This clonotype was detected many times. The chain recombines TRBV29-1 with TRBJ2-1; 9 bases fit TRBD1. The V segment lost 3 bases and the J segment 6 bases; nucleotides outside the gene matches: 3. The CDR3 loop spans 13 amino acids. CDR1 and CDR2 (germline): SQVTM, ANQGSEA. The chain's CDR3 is CSVDRQGGNEQFF. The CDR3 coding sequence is TGCAGCGTTGATAGACAGGGGGGCAATGAGCAGTTCTTC.

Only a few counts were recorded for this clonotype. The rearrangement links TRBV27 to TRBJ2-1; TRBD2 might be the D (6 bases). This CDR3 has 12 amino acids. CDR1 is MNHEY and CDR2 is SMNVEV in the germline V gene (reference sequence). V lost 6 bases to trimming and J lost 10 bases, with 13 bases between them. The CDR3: CASRGRRGEQFF. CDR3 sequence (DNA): TGTGCCAGCAGGGGGAGGAGAGGCGAGCAGTTCTTC.

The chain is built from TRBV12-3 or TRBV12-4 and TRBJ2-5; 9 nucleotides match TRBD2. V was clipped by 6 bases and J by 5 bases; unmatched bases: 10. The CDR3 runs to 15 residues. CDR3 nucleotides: TGTGCCAGCAGCCCCGGGACTAGCTTCCGTGAGACCCAGTACTTC. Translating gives CASSPGTSFRETQYF.

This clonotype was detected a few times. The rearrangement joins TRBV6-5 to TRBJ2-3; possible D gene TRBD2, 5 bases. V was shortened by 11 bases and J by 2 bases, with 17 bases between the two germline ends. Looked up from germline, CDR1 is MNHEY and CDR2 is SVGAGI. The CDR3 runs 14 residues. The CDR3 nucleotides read TGTGCCGGAAAGGAGGCGGGTCACACAGATACGCAGTATTTT. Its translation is CAGKEAGHTDTQYF.

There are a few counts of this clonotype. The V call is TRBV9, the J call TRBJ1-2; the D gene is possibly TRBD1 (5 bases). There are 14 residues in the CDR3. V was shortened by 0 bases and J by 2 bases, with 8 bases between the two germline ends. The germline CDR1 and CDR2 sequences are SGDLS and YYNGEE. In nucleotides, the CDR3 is TGTGCCAGCAGCGTAGGGCAGGGCAACTATGGCTACACCTTC. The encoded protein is CASSVGQGNYGYTF. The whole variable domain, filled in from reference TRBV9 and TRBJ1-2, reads DSGVTQTPKHLITATGQRVTLRCSPRSGDLSVYWYQQSLDQGLQFLIQYYNGEERAKGNILERFSAQQFPDLHSELNLSSLELGDSALYFCASSVGQGNYGYTFGSGTRLTVV.